The text below deals with one T cell receptor (beta chain). Ten or more counts support this clonotype. Its target antigen remains unknown. Per-nucleotide qualities are absent, and no much larger clonotype sits a single base away. Sequencing relied on an Illumina NovaSeq 6000. cDNA libraries for TCRalpha and TCRbeta were prepared by 5'RACE using constant-segment primers, with sample barcodes and unique molecular identifiers added. Trizol reagent was used to extract RNA from every sample. The libraries were amplified in two PCR steps, and the second step added a second sample barcode and Illumina TruSeq adapters. The libraries were sequenced on an Illumina NovaSeq using 2 x 150 bp paired-end reads. As for the authors' bioinformatics: Reads were demultiplexed and collapsed into UMI-guided consensus sequences with migec v1.2.7. Using mixcr v2.1.11, UMI consensuses were aligned to TRA and TRB V and J templates and then assembled into clonotypes. Clonotypes were classified as expanded or contracted when called significant by both edgeR and NoisET, with noise models trained on biological replicates. For edgeR calls, a false discovery rate-adjusted p below 0.01 and a log2 fold-change threshold of 1 were applied. As an exploratory analysis of dynamics, max-normalized trajectories of the 1000 most abundant clonotypes were examined by PCA with hierarchical clustering. Each responding clone was given a CD4 or CD8 phenotype based on the CD4+ and CD8+ repertoires, which had been sequenced separately. Using fastp at Q25 and MiXCR, TCRdb reprocessed the public reads and kept productive beta chains. Here each entry gathers all rows of one CDR3 protein and keeps the most common genes and DNA. TCRdb, rather than the study authors, made the V and J calls. For this sample there are about 62,000 distinct CDR3 sequences; over 8.5% appear just once. Approximately 1.1% of the sample comes from the top ten.

This entry belongs to a study of T-cell memory formation after mild COVID-19 (dated by TCRdb to the early 2020s). A note on the overall study: TCR sequence clusters from the two donors were found to be largely donor specific. Longitudinal TCRalpha and TCRbeta repertoire sequencing tracked T-cell clones expanding and contracting after mild COVID-19 in a couple of donors. The cohort was made up of two young adult volunteers, one female and one male, who were previously healthy. The investigation overall reported the following: Contracting CD4+ clones were found mainly in CM and EM memory subsets, while CD8+ clones were enriched in EMRA. Clones that contracted from day 15 to 85 showed balanced CD4/CD8 phenotypes, whereas a second wave of clones that expanded from day 15 to 37 leaned towards CD4+. Only a couple of mild cases were covered by the study, and larger cohorts that include severe cases with pre-infection samples were considered necessary. Some responding clones were detected in pre-infection memory, suggesting pre-existing cross-reactive memory T cells joined the SARS-CoV-2 response. Whether the second-wave clones peaking on day 37 were SARS-CoV-2 specific was not confirmed.

The CDR3 sequence holds 16 residues, the cysteine and phenylalanine included. CDR3 DNA is the only sequence kept; it has 48 bases, read in frame from the first base. V is clipped by 3 bases and J by 2 bases, and the sequence between their germline boundaries is 13 bases long. CDR1 is given as SGHAT and CDR2 as FQNNGV, both from the germline V gene. PBMCs were isolated by Ficoll-Paque density gradient centrifugation. The sequence came from a man between 18 and 35 years old who had mild COVID-19 (a few samples of this study predate the infection). The sample titles of this study are shuffled in the database, so cell type and time point are left out; the donor was told from shared clones. The receptor chain draws on TRBV11-2 and TRBJ2-2; the D gene is perhaps TRBD1, on 5 matching bases. The specimen sequenced was PBMCs or a T cell subset sorted from them (not recorded which). The DNA reads as follows: TGTGCCAGCAGCTTTTATACAGGCCTTAACACCGGGGAGCTGTTTTTT. Translation gives CASSFYTGLNTGELFF.